This T cell receptor beta chain was profiled in a study of OX40 agonist ivuxolimab in advanced cancers. Study at large: Ivuxolimab, an agonist antibody against OX40 (CD134), was given to patients. Eligibility admitted prior anti-PD-1, anti-PD-L1 or anti-CTLA-4 therapy; 30% to 40% had some. General study results and limits: Partly responding patients at 0.1-3.0 mg/kg showed some of the smallest clonal expansion. The average count of expanded clones was higher among CD8+ T cells than among CD4+.

In regard to this clone: No antigen is known for it.

Germline loops: CDR1 MGHRA, CDR2 YSYEKL. The V end was cut by 0 bases, the J end by 0 bases, with 12 bases between. The CDR3 extends over 18 amino acids. Clones were read by immunoSEQ multiplex PCR, and TCRdb kept only the in-frame ones, dropping some. Of tens of thousands of clones detected, 80% to 90% appear once; the ten largest clones hold around 5.1%. The receptor's source is an adult with an advanced solid tumor such as melanoma, head and neck, liver or kidney cancer. The sequenced sample was CD4+ or CD8+ T cells sorted from blood, obtained in a trial of the OX40 agonist ivuxolimab. The chain is built from TRBV4-1 and TRBJ1-6; no definite D call. CDR3 coding DNA: TGCGCCAGCAGCCAAGATGGCACGGAGAGCTCCTATAATTCACCCCTCCACTTT. Translation: CASSQDGTESSYNSPLHF.